These 5 T cell receptor beta chains share one sample of origin, sequenced in a study of blood T cells in healthy people across ages. The authors ran a second PCR of about 7 to 11 cycles using a sample-barcoded 5' primer and a J-beta primer mix. TCRdb itself ran the 5' RACE reads through MiXCR, one entry per CDR3 protein. The sample lists a few hundred thousand distinct CDR3 sequences; roughly half were seen once. Specimen: blood. These receptors were taken from a man aged 55 to 70 in good health.

The chain recombines TRBV27 with TRBJ1-6, with 8 bases that match TRBD1. CDR1 is MNHEY, CDR2 SMNVEV, per germline (reference sequence). J lost 10 bases, V lost 3 bases, and 11 bases had no gene match. This CDR3 has 16 residues. Here the CDR3 DNA reads TGTGCCAGCAGTTTTAAGGGTAGGACAGGGCAGTCACCCCTCCACTTT. Translation gives CASSFKGRTGQSPLHF.

The chain carries TRBV5-1 and TRBJ2-1; weak D call: TRBD1 (5 bases). The CDR3 runs to 15 residues. V lost 1 base and J lost 2, with 10 bases in between. Germline CDR1 reads SGHRS; CDR2 reads YFSETQ. The DNA of the CDR3 is TGCGCCAGCAGCTTGACAGCCAGGGCCTACAATGAGCAGTTCTTC. Its protein is CASSLTARAYNEQFF. The whole variable domain, remainder taken from reference TRBV5-1 and TRBJ2-1, is KAGVTQTPRYLIKTRGQQVTLSCSPISGHRSVSWYQQTPGQGLQFLFEYFSETQRNKGNFPGRFSGRQFSNSRSEMNVSTLELGDSALYLCASSLTARAYNEQFFGPGTRLTVL.

The CDR3 region is CASSQAVAGLAKNIQYF. CDR3 coding DNA: TGTGCCAGCAGCCAAGCAGTAGCGGGACTAGCCAAAAACATTCAGTACTTC. J is TRBJ2-4 and V is TRBV3-1, with 8 nucleotides matching TRBD2. This CDR3 has 17 amino acids. Germline trimming cut 1 base from V and 0 bases from J; bases unmatched to any gene: 5. The germline V gene encodes CDR1 LGHDT and CDR2 YNNKEL (reference sequence).

This chain links TRBV5-1 with TRBJ2-4, with TRBD1 identical over 9 bases. The CDR3 runs 15 residues. The germline V gene has CDR1 SGHRS and CDR2 YFSETQ. V lost 4 bases, J lost 6 bases, and 8 bases stayed unmatched. The CDR3 is CASSPGQGRGNIQYF. The CDR3 region has the DNA TGCGCCAGCAGCCCGGGACAGGGTAGGGGAAACATTCAGTACTTC.

This chain joins TRBV20-1 and TRBJ2-3; 7 nucleotides match TRBD1. V lost 0 bases and J lost 10; bases outside the gene matches: 7. The CDR3 covers 13 residues. Germline V gene lookup returns CDR1 DFQATT and CDR2 SNEGSKA (reference sequence). The DNA of the CDR3 is TGCAGTGCTAGAGACAGGACAGGCCTCGCGCAGTATTTT. As protein: CSARDRTGLAQYF.